Below, 8 T cell receptor beta chains from the same sample are listed, as sequenced in a study of blood T cell repertoires in COVID-19. The table came from immunoSEQ multiplex PCR; TCRdb's copy has only in-frame clones and leaves some out. The sample comprises 95,000 to 120,000 clones, roughly 90% of which are singletons, and less than 8.5% rests with the top ten. The source material was peripheral blood. The receptor set was obtained from a woman aged 65 to 85 who had recovered from COVID-19.

A single count supports this clone. The chain links TRBV5-4 to TRBJ2-1; a possible D gene is TRBD1 (6 bases). The V gene's germline CDR1 is SGHNT and CDR2 YYREEE (reference sequence). V gave up 4 bases and J gave up 10 bases, with 12 bases separating them. The CDR3 has 12 residues. CDR3 loop: CASSPQGREQFF. The CDR3, as DNA: TGTGCCAGCAGCCCACAGGGTCGCGAGCAGTTCTTC.

The chain joins TRBV7-2 to TRBJ1-2, with TRBD1 as a possible D gene (6 bases). The V and J ends lost 5 bases and 9 bases respectively, with 16 bases between them. The germline gives CDR1 SGHTA, CDR2 FQGNSA. CDR3 length: 13 amino acids. CDR3 protein: CASSATRTARYTF. The CDR3 DNA sequence: TGTGCCAGCAGCGCAACTCGGACAGCCCGCTACACCTTC.

This chain joins TRBV10-3 and TRBJ2-1; the match to TRBD2 covers 12 bases. Germline trimming cut 6 bases from V and 4 bases from J; bases unmatched to any gene: 1. CDR3 length equals 14 residues. Per germline, CDR1 ENHRY and CDR2 SYGVKD. CDR3 bases: TGTGCCATCAGAGGACTAGCGGGATACAATGAGCAGTTCTTC. It specifies CAIRGLAGYNEQFF.

This chain links TRBV30 with TRBJ1-2; TRBD1 is a possible D gene (5 bases). The CDR3 sequence is 11 residues long. The germline CDR1 and CDR2 sequences are GTSNPN and SVGIG (reference sequence). Trimming shortened V by 7 bases and J by 4 bases, and 10 bases separated the two germline ends. The chain's CDR3 is CASTGGYGYTF. The CDR3 DNA sequence: TGTGCCTCCACCGGGGGCTATGGCTACACCTTC.

This chain links TRBV9 with TRBJ1-6; D is ambiguous. Germline CDR1 reads SGDLS; CDR2 reads YYNGEE. This CDR3 has 15 amino acids. V was cut by 0 bases and J by 10 bases, with 14 bases left in between. The CDR3 DNA follows: TGTGCCAGCAGCGTAGGTAGCGGAATAGGATCACCCCTCCACTTT. Residues: CASSVGSGIGSPLHF.

This chain links TRBV5-6 with TRBJ1-2; D call uncertain. The CDR3 spans 14 residues. Trimming shortened V by 0 bases and J by 4 bases, and 10 bases separated the two germline ends. From germline, CDR1 is SGHDT and CDR2 YYEEEE. CDR3 loop: CASSLAQASYGYTF. In DNA form, the CDR3 reads TGTGCCAGCAGCTTGGCCCAGGCCTCCTATGGCTACACCTTC.

This clone has only one observation. The CDR3 protein is CASSPRGGAGYTF. In nucleotides, the CDR3 is TGTGCCAGCAGTCCCCGTGGGGGGGCCGGCTACACCTTC. The J gene is TRBJ1-2, the V gene TRBV6-2 or TRBV6-3; possibly TRBD1 for D (6 bases). V was shortened by 5 bases and J by 8 bases, with 15 bases between the two germline ends. The CDR3 consists of 13 residues. CDR1 is MNHEY, CDR2 SVGEGT, per germline.

The chain employs TRBV4-2 and TRBJ2-3, with 8 bases that match TRBD2. Trimming cost V 0 bases and J 1 base; bases outside gene matches: 12. CDR1 and CDR2 from the germline V gene are LGHNA and YNFKEQ. CDR3 size: 19 residues. The CDR3 DNA reads TGTGCCAGCAGCCAAGACATAGCGGGGTTCCCTTATGGCACAGATACGCAGTATTTT. Its protein product is CASSQDIAGFPYGTDTQYF.